This paragraph reports one T cell receptor (beta chain). Its matching antigen is unknown. The sample is drawn from a study of cytomegalovirus exposure and HLA in healthy donors. The donors were part of the validation cohort of 100 to 150 subjects. That cohort was separate from the first cohort, which comprised some 670 subjects. The repertoire was sequenced with immunoSEQ multiplex PCR; TCRdb's copy has only in-frame clones and lacks some. The sample consists of around 110,000 clones, about 88% of them appearing once. Overall study results and limits: The study flagged some 170 TCR beta chains as cytomegalovirus-associated. Clusters of TCRs from the first cohort tended to co-occur in the roughly 120 validation repertoires (as a later analysis found).

CDR1 and CDR2 (germline): LNHDA, SQIVND (reference sequence). The CDR3 is made up of 16 amino acids. V was cut by 1 base and J by 4 bases, with 14 bases left in between. The receptor comes from a woman between 18 and 29 years old in good health and CMV-seropositive. This rearrangement joins TRBV19 to TRBJ1-5, with a possible D match to TRBD1 (5 bases). Sequencing was performed on PBMCs. The CDR3 DNA reads as TGTGCCAGTAGTATAGCGACAGCATCCAAAAATCAGCCCCAGCATTTT. This gives the protein CASSIATASKNQPQHF.